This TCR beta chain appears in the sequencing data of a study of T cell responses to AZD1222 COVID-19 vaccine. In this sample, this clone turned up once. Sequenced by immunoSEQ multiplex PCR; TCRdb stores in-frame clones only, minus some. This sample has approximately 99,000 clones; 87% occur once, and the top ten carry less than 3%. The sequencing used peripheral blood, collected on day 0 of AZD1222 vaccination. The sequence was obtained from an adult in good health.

The chain's CDR3 is CATEPPRDYGYTF. CDR3 nucleotide sequence: TGTGCCACAGAACCCCCGCGTGACTATGGCTACACCTTC. The V gene is TRBV7-8, the J gene TRBJ1-2; D is undetermined. The CDR3 is made up of 13 amino acids. The V end was cut by 10 bases, the J end by 3 bases, with 15 bases between. The germline V gene has CDR1 SGHVS and CDR2 FQNEAQ.